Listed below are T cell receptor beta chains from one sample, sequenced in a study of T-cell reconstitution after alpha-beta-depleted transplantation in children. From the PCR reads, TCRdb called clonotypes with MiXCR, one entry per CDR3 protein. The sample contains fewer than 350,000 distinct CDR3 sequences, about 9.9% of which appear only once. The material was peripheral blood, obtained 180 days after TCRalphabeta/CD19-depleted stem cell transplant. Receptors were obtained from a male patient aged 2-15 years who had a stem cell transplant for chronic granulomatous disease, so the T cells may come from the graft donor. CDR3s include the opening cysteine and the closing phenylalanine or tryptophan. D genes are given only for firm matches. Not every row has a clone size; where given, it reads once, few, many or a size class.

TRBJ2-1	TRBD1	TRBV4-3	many	TGCGCCAGCAGCCAGGACAGGGGGTCCTACAATGAGCAGTTCTTC	CASSQDRGSYNEQFF
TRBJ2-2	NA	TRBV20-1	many	TGCAGTGCTAGAGTCCTAGGAACTAGCAAAGGAACCGGGGAGCTGTTTTTT	CSARVLGTSKGTGELFF
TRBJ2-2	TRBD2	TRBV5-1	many	TGCGCCAGCAGCCAAATCGCGGGGGGGCCCTCCACCGGGGAGCTGTTTTTT	CASSQIAGGPSTGELFF
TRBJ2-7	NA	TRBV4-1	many	TGCGCCAGCAGCCAAGACAGGGTCCCCCGTTACTACGAGCAGTACTTC	CASSQDRVPRYYEQYF
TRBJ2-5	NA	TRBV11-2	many	TGTGCCAGCAGCTTTGGGCAGGGTCTTTCAAAAGAGACCCAGTACTTC	CASSFGQGLSKETQYF
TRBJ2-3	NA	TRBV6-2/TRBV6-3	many	TGTGCCAGCAGCTACTCGTCGTCCGTCGCTAATACGCAGTATTTT	CASSYSSSVANTQYF
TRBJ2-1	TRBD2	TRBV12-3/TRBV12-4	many	TGTGCCAGCAGTTCCGGACTAGGTACCTACAATGAGCAGTTCTTC	CASSSGLGTYNEQFF
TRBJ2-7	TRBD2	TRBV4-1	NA	TGCGCCAGCAGCCTAGCCCCGACAGAGGTAGCGGGAGAGGTTAACGAGCAGTACTTC	CASSLAPTEVAGEVNEQYF
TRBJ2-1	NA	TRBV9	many	TGTGCCAGCAGCGTAGTCCCCAACAATGAGCAGTTCTTC	CASSVVPNNEQFF
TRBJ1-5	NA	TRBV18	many	TGTGCCAGCTCACCAATAAACAGGGCCGAGCAGCCCCAGCATTTT	CASSPINRAEQPQHF
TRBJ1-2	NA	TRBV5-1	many	TGCGCCAGCAGCCCGGCCGGGGGGGCTAGCACCTTC	CASSPAGGASTF
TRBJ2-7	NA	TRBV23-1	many	TGCGCCAGCGTCAGACGGGGAGGCTACGAGCAGTACTTC	CASVRRGGYEQYF
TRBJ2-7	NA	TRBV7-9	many	TGTGCCAGCAGCTTCCCCGGGGGACAGCGAGACCGTTACGAGCAGTACTTC	CASSFPGGQRDRYEQYF
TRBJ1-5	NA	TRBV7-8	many	TGTGCCAGCAGCTTATTGAGGGGACGGTATAGCAATCAGCCCCAGCATTTT	CASSLLRGRYSNQPQHF
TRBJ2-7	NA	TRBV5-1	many	TGCGCCAGCAGCTTGGTTGGAGAACTTGGCGAGCAGTACTTC	CASSLVGELGEQYF
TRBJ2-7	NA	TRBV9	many	TGTGCCAGCAGCCCCACTGGGAGCCGCACCTACGAGCAGTACTTC	CASSPTGSRTYEQYF
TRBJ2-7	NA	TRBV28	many	TGTGCCAGCGCTAGGGGCGGAACCTCAACCTACGAGCAGTACTTC	CASARGGTSTYEQYF
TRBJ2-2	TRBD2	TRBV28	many	TGTGCCAGCAGCCGCGGGCTAGCGGGAGCAGCGAACACCGGGGAGCTGTTTTTT	CASSRGLAGAANTGELFF
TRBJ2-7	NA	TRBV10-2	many	TGCGCCAGCAGTAGCTACTGGACGGGCACCTACGAGCAGTACTTC	CASSSYWTGTYEQYF
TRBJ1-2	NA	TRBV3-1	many	TGTGCCAGCAGCCGCACCAAATCGGCAGCCTCTATTAACTATGGCTACACCTTC	CASSRTKSAASINYGYTF
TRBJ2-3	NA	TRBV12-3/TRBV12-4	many	TGTGCCAGCAGTTTAATCGGGGGCACAGATACGCAGTATTTT	CASSLIGGTDTQYF
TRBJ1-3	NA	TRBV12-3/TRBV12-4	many	TGTGCCAGCAGTTACAGCGAGGGGTGGGCTGGAAACACCATATATTTT	CASSYSEGWAGNTIYF
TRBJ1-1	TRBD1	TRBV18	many	TGTGCCAGCTCACCACCCAGGGGGCGTGAGAACACTGAAGCTTTCTTT	CASSPPRGRENTEAFF
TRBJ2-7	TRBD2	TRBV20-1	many	TGCAGTGCTAGGGCTAGCGGGAGGGGGGTCCGGGAGCAGTACTTC	CSARASGRGVREQYF
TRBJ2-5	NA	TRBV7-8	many	TGTGCCAGCAGCTTGCGCGGAATACAAGAGACCCAGTACTTC	CASSLRGIQETQYF
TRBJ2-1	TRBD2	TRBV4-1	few	TGCGCCAGCAGCCAAGCCCCGGGACTAGCGGGTTTTAGCTCCTACAATGAGCAGTTCTTC	CASSQAPGLAGFSSYNEQFF
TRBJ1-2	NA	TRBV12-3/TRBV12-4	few	TGTGCCAGCAGTTTATCTGATAACTATGGCTACACCTTC	CASSLSDNYGYTF
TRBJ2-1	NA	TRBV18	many	TGTGCCAGCTCAGAGCCCCGGGCCTACAATGAGCAGTTCTTC	CASSEPRAYNEQFF
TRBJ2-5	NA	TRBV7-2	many	TGTGCCAGCAGCTTAGTACAGACCTGGGAAGAGACCCAGTACTTC	CASSLVQTWEETQYF
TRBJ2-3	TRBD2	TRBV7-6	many	TGTGCCAGCAGCTTAGGTCTAGCGGGGGGTTCAGATACGCAGTATTTT	CASSLGLAGGSDTQYF
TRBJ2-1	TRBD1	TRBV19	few	TGTGCCAGTAAGGACAGGGCTTTGGGCGGGACCCATAGGGGTGAGCAGTTCTTC	CASKDRALGGTHRGEQFF
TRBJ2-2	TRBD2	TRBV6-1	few	TGTGCCAGCGATCCCTTGGCGGGAGGGATGTACACCGGGGAGCTGTTTTTT	CASDPLAGGMYTGELFF
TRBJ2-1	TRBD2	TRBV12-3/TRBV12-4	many	TGTGCCAGCAGTTTAAGTACTAGCGGGGAGAATGAGCAGTTCTTC	CASSLSTSGENEQFF
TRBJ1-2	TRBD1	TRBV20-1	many	TGCAGTGCCAGGGACAGGAGCAACTATGGCTACACCTTC	CSARDRSNYGYTF
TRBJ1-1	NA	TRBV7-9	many	TGTGCCAGCAGCTTTCGGAATCAACAATCCAACACTGAAGCTTTCTTT	CASSFRNQQSNTEAFF
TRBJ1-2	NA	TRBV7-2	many	TGTGCCAGCAGCTTAGCGCCCGGGAGTGGTGGCTACACCTTC	CASSLAPGSGGYTF
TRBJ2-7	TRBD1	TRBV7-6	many	TGTGCCAGCAGCCTGGAGGGACAGGGTCTTTACGAGCAGTACTTC	CASSLEGQGLYEQYF
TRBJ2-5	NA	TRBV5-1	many	TGCGCCAGCGGGCAGTCCCAAGAGACCCAGTACTTC	CASGQSQETQYF
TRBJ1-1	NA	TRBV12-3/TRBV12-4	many	TGTGCCAGCAGCCCGGGGAGGTGGGATACTGAAGCTTTCTTT	CASSPGRWDTEAFF
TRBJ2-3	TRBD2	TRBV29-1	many	TGCAGCATCTCATCTAGCGGGGGAGGAGAGACGCAGTATTTT	CSISSSGGGETQYF
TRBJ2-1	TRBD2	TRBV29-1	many	TGCAGCGTCACCGGGACTACCAATGAGCAGTTCTTC	CSVTGTTNEQFF
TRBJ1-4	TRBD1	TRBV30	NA	TGTGCCTGGAGGCAACAGGGGTGGGATGAAAAACTGTTTTTT	CAWRQQGWDEKLFF